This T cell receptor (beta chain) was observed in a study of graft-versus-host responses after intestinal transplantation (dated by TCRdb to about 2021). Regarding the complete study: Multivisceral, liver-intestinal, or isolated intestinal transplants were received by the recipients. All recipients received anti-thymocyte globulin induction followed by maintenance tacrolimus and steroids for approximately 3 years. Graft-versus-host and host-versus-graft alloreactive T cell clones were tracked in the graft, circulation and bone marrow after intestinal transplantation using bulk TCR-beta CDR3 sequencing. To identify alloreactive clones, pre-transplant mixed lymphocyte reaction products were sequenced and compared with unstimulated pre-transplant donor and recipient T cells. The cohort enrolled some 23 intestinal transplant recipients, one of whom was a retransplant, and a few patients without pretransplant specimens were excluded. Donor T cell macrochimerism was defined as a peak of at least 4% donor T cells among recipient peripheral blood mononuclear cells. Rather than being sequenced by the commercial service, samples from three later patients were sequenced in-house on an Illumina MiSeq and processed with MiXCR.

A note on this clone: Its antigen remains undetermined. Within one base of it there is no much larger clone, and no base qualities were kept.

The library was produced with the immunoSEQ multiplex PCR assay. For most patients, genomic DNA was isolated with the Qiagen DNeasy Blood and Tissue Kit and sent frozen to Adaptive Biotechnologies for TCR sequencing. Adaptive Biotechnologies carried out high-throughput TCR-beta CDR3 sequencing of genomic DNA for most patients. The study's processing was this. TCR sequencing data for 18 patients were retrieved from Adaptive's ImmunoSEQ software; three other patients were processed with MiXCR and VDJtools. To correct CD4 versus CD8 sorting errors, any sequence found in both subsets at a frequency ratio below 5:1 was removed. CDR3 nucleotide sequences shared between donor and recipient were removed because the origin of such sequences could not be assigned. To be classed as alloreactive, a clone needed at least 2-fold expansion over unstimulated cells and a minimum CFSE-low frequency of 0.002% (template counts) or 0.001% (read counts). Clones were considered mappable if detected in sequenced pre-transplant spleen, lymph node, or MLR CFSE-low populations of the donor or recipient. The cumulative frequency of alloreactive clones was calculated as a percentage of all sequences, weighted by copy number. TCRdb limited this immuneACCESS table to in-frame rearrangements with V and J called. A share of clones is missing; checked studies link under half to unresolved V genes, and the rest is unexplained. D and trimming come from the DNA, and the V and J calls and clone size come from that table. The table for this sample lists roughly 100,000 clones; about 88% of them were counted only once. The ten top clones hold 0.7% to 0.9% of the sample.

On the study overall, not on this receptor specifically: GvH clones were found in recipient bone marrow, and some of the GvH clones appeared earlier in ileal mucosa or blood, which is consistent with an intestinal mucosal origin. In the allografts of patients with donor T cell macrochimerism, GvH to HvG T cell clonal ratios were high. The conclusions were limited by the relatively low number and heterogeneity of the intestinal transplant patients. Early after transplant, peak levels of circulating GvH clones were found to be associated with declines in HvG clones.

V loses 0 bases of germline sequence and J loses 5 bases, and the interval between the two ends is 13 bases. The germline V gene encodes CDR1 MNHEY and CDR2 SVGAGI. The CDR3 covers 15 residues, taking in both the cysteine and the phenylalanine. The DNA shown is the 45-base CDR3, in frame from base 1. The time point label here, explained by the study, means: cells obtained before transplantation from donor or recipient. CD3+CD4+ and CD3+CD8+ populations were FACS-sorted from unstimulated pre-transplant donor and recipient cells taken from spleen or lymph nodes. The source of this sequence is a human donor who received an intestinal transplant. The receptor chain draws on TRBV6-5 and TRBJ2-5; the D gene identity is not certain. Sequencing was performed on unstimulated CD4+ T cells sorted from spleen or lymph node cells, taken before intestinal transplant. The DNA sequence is TGTGCCAGCAGTTACTCGAACGGCCCTCGGGAGACCCAGTACTTC. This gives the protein CASSYSNGPRETQYF.